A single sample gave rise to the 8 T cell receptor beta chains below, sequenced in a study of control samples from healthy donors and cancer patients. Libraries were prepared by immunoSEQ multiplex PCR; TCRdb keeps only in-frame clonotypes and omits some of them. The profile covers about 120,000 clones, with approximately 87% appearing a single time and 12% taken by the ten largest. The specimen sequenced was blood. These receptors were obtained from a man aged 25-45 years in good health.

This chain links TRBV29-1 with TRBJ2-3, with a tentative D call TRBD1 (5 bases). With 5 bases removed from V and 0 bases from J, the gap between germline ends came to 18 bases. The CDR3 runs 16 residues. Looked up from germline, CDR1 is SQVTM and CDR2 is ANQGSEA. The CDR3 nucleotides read TGCAGCGTTCCCCCGGGCGGACATTCTAGCACAGATACGCAGTATTTT. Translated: CSVPPGGHSSTDTQYF.

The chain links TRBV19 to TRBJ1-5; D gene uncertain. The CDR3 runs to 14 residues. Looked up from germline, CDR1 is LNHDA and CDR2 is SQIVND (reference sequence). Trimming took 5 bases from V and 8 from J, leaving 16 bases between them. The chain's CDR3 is CASSPNRGKEPQHF. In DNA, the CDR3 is TGTGCCAGTAGTCCAAACCGCGGGAAAGAGCCCCAGCATTTT.

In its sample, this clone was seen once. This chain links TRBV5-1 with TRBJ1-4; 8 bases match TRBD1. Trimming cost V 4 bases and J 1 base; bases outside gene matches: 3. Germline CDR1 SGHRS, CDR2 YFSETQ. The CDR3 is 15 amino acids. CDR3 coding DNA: TGCGCCAGCAGCCCACAGGGGGGAACTAATGAAAAACTGTTTTTT. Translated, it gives CASSPQGGTNEKLFF.

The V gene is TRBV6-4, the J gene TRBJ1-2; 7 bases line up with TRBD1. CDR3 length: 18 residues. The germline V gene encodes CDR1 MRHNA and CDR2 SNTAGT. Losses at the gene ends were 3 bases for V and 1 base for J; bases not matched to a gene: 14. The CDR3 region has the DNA TGTGCCAGCAGTGAGTCGAGTGGAGGGACAGTCCTTAACTATGGCTACACCTTC. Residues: CASSESSGGTVLNYGYTF.

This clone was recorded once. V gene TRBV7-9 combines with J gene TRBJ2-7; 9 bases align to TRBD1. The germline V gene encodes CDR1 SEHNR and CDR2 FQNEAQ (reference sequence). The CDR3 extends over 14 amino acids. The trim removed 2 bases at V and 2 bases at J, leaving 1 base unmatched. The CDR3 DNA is TGTGCCAGCAGCTTAAGGGACAGGGCCTACGAGCAGTACTTC. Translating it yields CASSLRDRAYEQYF. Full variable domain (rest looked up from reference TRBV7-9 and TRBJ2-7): DTGVSQNPRHKITKRGQNVTFRCDPISEHNRLYWYRQTLGQGPEFLTYFQNEAQLEKSRLLSDRFSAERPKGSFSTLEIQRTEQGDSAMYLCASSLRDRAYEQYFGPGTRLTVT.

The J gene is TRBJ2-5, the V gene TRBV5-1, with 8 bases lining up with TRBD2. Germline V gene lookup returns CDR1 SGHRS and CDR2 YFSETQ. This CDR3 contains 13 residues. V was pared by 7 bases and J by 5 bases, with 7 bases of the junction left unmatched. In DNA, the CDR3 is TGCGCCAGCCGACTTAGCGGGGCGGAGACCCAGTACTTC. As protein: CASRLSGAETQYF.

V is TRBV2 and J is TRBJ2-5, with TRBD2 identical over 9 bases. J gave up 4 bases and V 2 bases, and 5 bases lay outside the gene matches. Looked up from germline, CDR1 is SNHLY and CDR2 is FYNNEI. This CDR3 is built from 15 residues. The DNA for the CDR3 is TGTGCCAGCAGTGAACGCGGGGGGGACCTAGAGACCCAGTACTTC. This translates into CASSERGGDLETQYF. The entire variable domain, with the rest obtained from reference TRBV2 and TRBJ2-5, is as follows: EPEVTQTPSHQVTQMGQEVILRCVPISNHLYFYWYRQILGQKVEFLVSFYNNEISEKSEIFDDQFSVERPDGSNFTLKIRSTKLEDSAMYFCASSERGGDLETQYFGPGTRLLVL.

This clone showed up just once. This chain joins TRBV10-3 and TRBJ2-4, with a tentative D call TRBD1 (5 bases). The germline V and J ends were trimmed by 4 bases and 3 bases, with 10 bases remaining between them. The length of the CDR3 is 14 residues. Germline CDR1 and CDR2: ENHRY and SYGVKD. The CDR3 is CAISAQGNKNIQYF. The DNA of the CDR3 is TGTGCCATCAGTGCCCAGGGAAACAAAAACATTCAGTACTTC.